The 31 T cell receptor beta chains presented below share a single source sample, sequenced in a study of blood T cell dynamics during melanoma immunotherapy. Sequencing was performed with immunoSEQ multiplex PCR; in TCRdb, only in-frame clones are kept and a portion is missing. This sample yields 10,000 or so clones, of which about 88% are seen a single time; roughly 9.1% belongs to the top ten. Documented time point: pre-treatment baseline. Here the sequenced sample was blood, taken from a patient treated with checkpoint blockade. These receptors were taken from a human donor with melanoma.

The chain uses TRBV5-4 and TRBJ1-1; tentative D call: TRBD1 (5 bases). The CDR3 sequence is 15 residues long. Trimming left V 0 bases short and J 2 bases short, with 11 bases between. Per the germline V gene, CDR1 is SGHNT and CDR2 is YYREEE (reference sequence). The CDR3 DNA sequence: TGTGCCAGCAGCTTGGAGGGGACCCTAAACACTGAAGCTTTCTTT. Translation: CASSLEGTLNTEAFF.

The V and J genes are TRBV2 and TRBJ2-2; 7 positions match TRBD2. Germline lookup yields CDR1 SNHLY and CDR2 FYNNEI. With 3 bases clipped from V and 3 bases from J, the junction kept 1 base outside the gene matches. This CDR3 is 14 amino acids long. CDR3 loop: CASSETSYTGELFF. The CDR3 DNA reads as TGTGCCAGCAGTGAGACTAGCTACACCGGGGAGCTGTTTTTT.

This clone is large (0.1 to 1%) within its sample. The chain is built from TRBV21-1 and TRBJ2-3. TRBV21-1 is a pseudogene locus. CDR3 length: 12 residues. The CDR3 region is CASSRYTDTQYF. The CDR3 nucleotides read TGTGCCAGCAGCAGATACACAGATACGCAGTATTTT.

This rearrangement joins TRBV4-2 to TRBJ2-1, with 9 bases lining up with TRBD2. CDR1 LGHNA and CDR2 YNFKEQ come from the germline V gene. The CDR3 runs to 16 residues. V gave up 0 bases and J gave up 6 bases; unmatched junction bases: 6. DNA for the CDR3: TGTGCCAGCAGCCAAGATGCGGGGGGGCACGGCAATGAGCAGTTCTTC. It encodes CASSQDAGGHGNEQFF.

This chain connects TRBV6-5 to TRBJ1-3, with no clear D. V lost 4 bases and J 4 bases, leaving 14 bases between the germline ends. CDR1 and CDR2 (germline): MNHEY, SVGAGI. This CDR3 comprises 15 residues. The CDR3 DNA reads TGTGCCAGCAGTTCCTCTTGGGCGAGGGGAAACACCATATATTTT. This codes for CASSSSWARGNTIYF.

The chain recombines TRBV7-6 with TRBJ2-3; D remains ambiguous. Germline V CDR1 and CDR2: SGHVS, FNYEAQ. This CDR3 is 14 amino acids long. Trimming cost V 1 base and J 0 bases, with 5 bases left between them. The CDR3 sequence: CASSLEASTDTQYF. As DNA, the CDR3 is TGTGCCAGCAGCTTAGAGGCTAGCACAGATACGCAGTATTTT.

The chain is built from TRBV9 and TRBJ2-3, with TRBD2 as a possible D gene (5 bases). The ends were cut back, 5 bases at V and 1 base at J, with 14 bases in the middle. The germline V gene encodes CDR1 SGDLS and CDR2 YYNGEE. CDR3 length equals 15 residues. CDR3 residues: CASSESARGTDTQYF. The DNA for the CDR3 is TGTGCCAGCAGTGAATCGGCGCGGGGCACAGATACGCAGTATTTT.

The chain joins TRBV28 to TRBJ2-7, with D tentatively TRBD1 or TRBD2 (5 bases each). CDR1 and CDR2 (germline): MDHEN, SYDVKM. Between the trimmed V and J ends, which lost 1 base and 0 bases, there was a span of 13 bases. The CDR3 spans 16 residues. Here the CDR3 reads CASSLSGRAGSYEQYV. The DNA for the CDR3 is TGTGCCAGCAGTTTATCGGGGCGGGCGGGCTCCTACGAGCAGTACGTC.

The CDR3, as DNA: TGTGCCAGCAGCCGGTCTAATCAGCCCCAGCATTTT. Its translation is CASSRSNQPQHF. The V gene is TRBV7-2, the J gene TRBJ1-5; D unclear. V dropped 5 bases and J dropped 4 bases, with 6 bases sitting between them. This CDR3 region has 12 residues. The germline V gene has CDR1 SGHTA and CDR2 FQGNSA. The full variable domain, completed using reference TRBV7-2 and TRBJ1-5, is GAGVSQSPSNKVTEKGKDVELRCDPISGHTALYWYRQSLGQGLEFLIYFQGNSAPDKSGLPSDRFSAERTGGSVSTLTIQRTQQEDSAVYLCASSRSNQPQHFGDGTRLSIL.

The chain has TRBV19 and TRBJ1-1; 7 bases align to TRBD1. The germline V gene has CDR1 LNHDA and CDR2 SQIVND (reference sequence). This CDR3 is built from 15 residues. Losses at the gene ends were 7 bases for V and 3 bases for J; bases not matched to a gene: 11. CDR3 sequence reads: CASTPGGALDTEAFF. CDR3 DNA sequence: TGTGCCAGTACCCCAGGGGGGGCTCTCGACACTGAAGCTTTCTTT.

This sequence joins TRBV6-1 and TRBJ2-7, with 9 bases matching TRBD2. This CDR3 is 16 amino acids long. V dropped 0 bases and J dropped 1; count of bases not matched to a gene: 4. Germline V gene lookup returns CDR1 MNHNS and CDR2 SASEGT. The CDR3 sequence: CASSEAISGGSYEQYF. The CDR3, as DNA: TGTGCCAGCAGTGAAGCTATAAGCGGGGGGTCCTACGAGCAGTACTTC.

The genes are TRBV2 and TRBJ1-1; 7 bases are shared with TRBD1. The CDR3 loop spans 14 amino acids. From germline, CDR1 is SNHLY and CDR2 FYNNEI. V was clipped by 6 bases and J by 5 bases; unmatched bases: 9. In DNA form, the CDR3 reads TGTGCCAGCAGCGAACAAACAGGGGATACTGAAGCTTTCTTT. It translates to CASSEQTGDTEAFF.

The chain uses TRBV2 and TRBJ1-2; D remains unclear. The V end lost 6 bases, the J end lost 7 bases, and 15 bases lay between the germline ends. The CDR3 spans 13 residues. In germline, CDR1 is SNHLY, CDR2 FYNNEI. The CDR3 DNA is TGTGCCAGCAGGAGGAACCTCGGAAGTGGCTACACCTTC. Encoded protein: CASRRNLGSGYTF.

V gene TRBV15 combines with J gene TRBJ2-5, with D possibly matching TRBD2 (6 bases). The germline V gene has CDR1 LNHNV and CDR2 YYDKDF (reference sequence). V shed 8 bases and J shed 4 bases, with 20 bases lying between them. The CDR3 length is 15 residues. The CDR3 region is CATLEPGLPRETQYF. As DNA, the CDR3 is TGTGCCACCCTTGAGCCAGGACTACCTCGAGAGACCCAGTACTTC.

The V gene is TRBV5-4, the J gene TRBJ1-1; D is perhaps TRBD1 (5 bases). The CDR3 has 14 residues. The V end was cut by 10 bases, the J end by 1 base, with 17 bases between. Germline CDR1 reads SGHNT; CDR2 reads YYREEE (reference sequence). The CDR3 DNA sequence: TGTGCCGGGTCAAGGGGAGGAGGGAACACTGAAGCTTTCTTT. Its translation is CAGSRGGGNTEAFF.

V gene TRBV28 combines with J gene TRBJ1-2, with 10 bases lining up with TRBD1. Trimming cost V 9 bases and J 3 bases; bases outside gene matches: 10. Germline loops: CDR1 MDHEN, CDR2 SYDVKM. The CDR3 is 15 amino acids. The CDR3 sequence is CASFRQGARDYGYTF. The CDR3 DNA reads as TGTGCCAGTTTCCGACAGGGGGCGAGGGACTATGGCTACACCTTC.

In its sample, this clone was seen a few times. Here the CDR3 DNA reads TGTGCCAGCAGCGGGACAGGGCCCAACACCGGGGAGCTGTTTTTT. This translates into CASSGTGPNTGELFF. V and J are TRBV7-6 and TRBJ2-2; TRBD1 matches at 9 bases. This CDR3 has 15 residues. With 5 bases clipped from V and 2 bases from J, the junction kept 3 bases outside the gene matches. CDR1 and CDR2 from the germline V gene are SGHVS and FNYEAQ.

CDR3 residues: CASSPISGRTDTQYF. CDR3 coding DNA: TGTGCCAGCAGCCCGATTAGCGGGAGGACAGATACGCAGTATTTT. The V and J genes are TRBV7-6 and TRBJ2-3; 10 bases are a match to TRBD2. Germline CDR1 is SGHVS and CDR2 is FNYEAQ. V was clipped by 5 bases and J by 3 bases; unmatched bases: 5. This CDR3 is built from 15 residues.

The genes are TRBV9 and TRBJ2-1; D might be TRBD2 (5 bases). Trimming took 5 bases from V and 2 from J, leaving 14 bases between them. The CDR3 extends over 15 amino acids. Germline V gives CDR1 SGDLS, CDR2 YYNGEE. The CDR3 nucleotides are TGTGCCAGCAGAAGCGGTCGCTCCCCCTACAATGAGCAGTTCTTC. The encoded protein is CASRSGRSPYNEQFF.

This clone was seen just once. The J gene is TRBJ1-5, the V gene TRBV19; possible D gene TRBD1, 5 bases. This CDR3 has 13 amino acids. CDR1 is LNHDA and CDR2 is SQIVND in the germline V gene (reference sequence). The germline V and J ends were trimmed by 5 bases and 5 bases, with 10 bases remaining between them. This CDR3 reads CASSLGRDQPQHF. The CDR3 nucleotides read TGTGCCAGTAGTCTGGGGCGGGATCAGCCCCAGCATTTT. Drawing the rest from reference TRBV19 and TRBJ1-5, the complete variable domain is DGGITQSPKYLFRKEGQNVTLSCEQNLNHDAMYWYRQDPGQGLRLIYYSQIVNDFQKGDIAEGYSVSREKKESFPLTVTSAQKNPTAFYLCASSLGRDQPQHFGDGTRLSIL.

Here the CDR3 reads CASSLVRGYEQYF. For the CDR3, the DNA is TGTGCCAGCAGCTTAGTCCGGGGTTACGAGCAGTACTTC. The chain is built from TRBV7-8 and TRBJ2-7, with a possible D match to TRBD2 (5 bases). This CDR3 comprises 13 residues. V lost 1 base, J lost 4 bases, and 8 bases lay in between. CDR1 is SGHVS and CDR2 is FQNEAQ in the germline V gene.

The chain employs TRBV5-1 and TRBJ2-2; 8 bases align to TRBD1. This CDR3 is 14 amino acids long. The J segment lost 7 bases and the V segment lost 9 bases, leaving 11 bases of the junction unmatched. Germline-derived CDR1 and CDR2 are SGHRS and YFSETQ. In DNA, the CDR3 is TGCGCCACCTCGGACAGGGAGGCTGGCGGGGAGCTGTTTTTT. It specifies CATSDREAGGELFF.

V and J are TRBV9 and TRBJ2-1, with a possible D match to TRBD2 (6 bases). Germline assignment: CDR1 SGDLS and CDR2 YYNGEE. The CDR3 is 14 amino acids. V was cut by 0 bases and J by 2 bases, with 6 bases left in between. The CDR3 sequence is CASSVGGAYNEQFF. The CDR3 region has the DNA TGTGCCAGCAGCGTAGGCGGGGCCTACAATGAGCAGTTCTTC.

This clone occurred once. The rearrangement links TRBV5-6 to TRBJ2-3; tentative D call: TRBD1 (6 bases). This CDR3 region has 15 residues. Germline loops: CDR1 SGHDT, CDR2 YYEEEE. Between the trimmed V and J ends, which lost 1 base and 2 bases, there was a span of 11 bases. The CDR3: CASSLQGWDTDTQYF. In DNA, the CDR3 is TGTGCCAGCAGCTTGCAGGGGTGGGACACAGATACGCAGTATTTT.

This chain joins TRBV19 and TRBJ2-7; a weak D match, TRBD1 (5 bases). The CDR3 is 16 amino acids. V was cut by 0 bases and J by 2 bases, with 14 bases left in between. The germline V gene encodes CDR1 LNHDA and CDR2 SQIVND (reference sequence). The CDR3 region has the DNA TGTGCCAGTAGTATAGATCGGACAACGCGTACCTACGAGCAGTACTTC. It is translated as CASSIDRTTRTYEQYF.

The rearrangement uses TRBV5-1 and TRBJ2-1, with D perhaps matching TRBD1 or TRBD2 (6 bases each). Germline CDR1 SGHRS, CDR2 YFSETQ. Trimming removed 0 bases at V and 3 bases at J, with 10 bases between. CDR3 length: 15 amino acids. The CDR3 DNA reads as TGCGCCAGCAGCTTGGAGGGGGACTTCTACAATGAGCAGTTCTTC. It specifies CASSLEGDFYNEQFF.

The CDR3 DNA reads as TGCGCCAGCAGCCCCGATAGTGGACTCAACAATGAGCAGTTCTTC. Amino acid sequence: CASSPDSGLNNEQFF. V is TRBV5-1 and J is TRBJ2-1, with D tentatively TRBD2 (5 bases). Trimming removed 4 bases at V and 5 bases at J, with 16 bases between. The CDR3 runs 15 residues. Germline assignment: CDR1 SGHRS and CDR2 YFSETQ.

The chain joins TRBV29-1 to TRBJ1-4; possibly TRBD1 for D (6 bases). This CDR3 has 14 residues. The V and J ends lost 3 bases and 7 bases respectively, with 15 bases between them. Germline CDR1 is SQVTM and CDR2 is ANQGSEA. This CDR3 is CSVEDNREGEKLFF. In nucleotides, the CDR3 is TGCAGCGTTGAGGATAACAGGGAGGGTGAAAAACTGTTTTTT.

The J gene is TRBJ2-1, the V gene TRBV7-9; 7 nucleotides agree with TRBD2. V lost 6 bases and J lost 8; bases outside the gene matches: 10. The CDR3 has 14 amino acids. CDR1 is SEHNR and CDR2 is FQNEAQ in the germline V gene (reference sequence). CDR3 loop: CASREAGVVDEQFF. CDR3 DNA sequence: TGTGCCAGCAGAGAGGCGGGAGTCGTCGATGAGCAGTTCTTC.

The count of this clone is one. This sequence joins TRBV10-3 and TRBJ1-1, with D possibly matching TRBD1 (5 bases). Germline V gene lookup returns CDR1 ENHRY and CDR2 SYGVKD. The CDR3 runs 14 residues. Trimming pared 3 bases from V and 1 base from J, leaving 9 bases between. CDR3 DNA sequence: TGTGCCATCAGTGAACGGGGGGGGAACACTGAAGCTTTCTTT. Amino acid sequence: CAISERGGNTEAFF.

V gene TRBV4-1 combines with J gene TRBJ1-3; 7 nucleotides match TRBD1. Germline V gene data show CDR1 as MGHRA and CDR2 as YSYEKL. This CDR3 spans 17 amino acids. The V and J ends lost 0 bases and 4 bases, in that order; junction bases with no gene match: 9. The CDR3 coding sequence is TGCGCCAGCAGCCAAGAGCCGGGAGGGGGCAGGGGAAACACCATATATTTT. Translation: CASSQEPGGGRGNTIYF.